The present entry profiles one TCR beta chain with its context. In the PCR, 60 Vbeta and 13 Jbeta primers were used. Produced via immunoSEQ multiplex PCR; TCRdb's table is partial and in-frame only. The repertoire holds about 180,000 clones, with approximately 80% as singletons. These data belong to a study of cytomegalovirus exposure and HLA in healthy donors. CDR1 LNHDA and CDR2 SQIVND come from the germline V gene (reference sequence). The CDR3 extends over 14 amino acids. Trimming took 3 bases from V and 2 from J; bases not matched to a gene: 3. This chain uses TRBV19 with TRBJ2-7; 8 bases are a match to TRBD1. The sequencing sample was made of PBMCs. The source of this sequence is a male donor in good health and CMV-seronegative. The CDR3 nucleotides read TGTGCCAGTAGTATCGACAGGGGAGCCTACGAGCAGTACTTC. Translating gives CASSIDRGAYEQYF. Complete variable domain (other parts from reference TRBV19 and TRBJ2-7): DGGITQSPKYLFRKEGQNVTLSCEQNLNHDAMYWYRQDPGQGLRLIYYSQIVNDFQKGDIAEGYSVSREKKESFPLTVTSAQKNPTAFYLCASSIDRGAYEQYFGPGTRLTVT.